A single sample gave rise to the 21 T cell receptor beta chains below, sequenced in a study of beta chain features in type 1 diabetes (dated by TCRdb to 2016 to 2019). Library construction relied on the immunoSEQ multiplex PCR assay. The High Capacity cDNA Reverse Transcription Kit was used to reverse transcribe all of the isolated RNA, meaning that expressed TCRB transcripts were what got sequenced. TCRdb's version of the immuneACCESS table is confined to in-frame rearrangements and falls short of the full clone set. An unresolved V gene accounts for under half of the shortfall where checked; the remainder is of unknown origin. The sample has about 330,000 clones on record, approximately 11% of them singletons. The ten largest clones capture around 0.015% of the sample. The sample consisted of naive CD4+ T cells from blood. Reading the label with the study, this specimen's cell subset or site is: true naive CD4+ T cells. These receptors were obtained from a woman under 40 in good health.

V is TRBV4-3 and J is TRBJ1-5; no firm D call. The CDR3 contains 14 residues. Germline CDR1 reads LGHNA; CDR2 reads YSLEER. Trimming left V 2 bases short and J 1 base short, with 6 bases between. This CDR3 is CASSQRLSNQPQHF. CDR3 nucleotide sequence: TGCGCCAGCAGCCAACGACTCAGCAATCAGCCCCAGCATTTT.

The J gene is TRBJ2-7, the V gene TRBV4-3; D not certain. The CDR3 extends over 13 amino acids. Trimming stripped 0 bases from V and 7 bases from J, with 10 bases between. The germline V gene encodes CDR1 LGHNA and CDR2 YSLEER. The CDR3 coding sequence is TGCGCCAGCAGCCAAGAGCGTGGCGGAGAGCAGTACTTC. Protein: CASSQERGGEQYF.

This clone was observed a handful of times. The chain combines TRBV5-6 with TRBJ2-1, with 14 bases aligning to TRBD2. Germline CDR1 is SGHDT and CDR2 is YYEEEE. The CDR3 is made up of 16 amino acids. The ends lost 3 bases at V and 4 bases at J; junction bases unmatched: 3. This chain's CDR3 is CASSSGTSGSYNEQFF. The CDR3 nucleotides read TGTGCCAGCAGCTCAGGGACTAGCGGGAGTTACAATGAGCAGTTCTTC.

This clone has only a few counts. Here the CDR3 DNA reads TGTGCCAGCAGCCAAGACGGGATCTCTGGAAACACCATATATTTT. Translating it yields CASSQDGISGNTIYF. The chain joins TRBV7-2 to TRBJ1-3; no definite D call. Per germline, CDR1 SGHTA and CDR2 FQGNSA. Trimming removed 5 bases at V and 0 bases at J, with 11 bases between. There are 15 residues in the CDR3.

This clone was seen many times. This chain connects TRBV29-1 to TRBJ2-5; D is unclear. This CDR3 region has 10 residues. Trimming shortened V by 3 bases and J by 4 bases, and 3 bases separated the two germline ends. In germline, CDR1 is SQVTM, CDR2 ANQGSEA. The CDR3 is CSVDRETQYF. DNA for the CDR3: TGCAGCGTTGATAGAGAGACCCAGTACTTC.

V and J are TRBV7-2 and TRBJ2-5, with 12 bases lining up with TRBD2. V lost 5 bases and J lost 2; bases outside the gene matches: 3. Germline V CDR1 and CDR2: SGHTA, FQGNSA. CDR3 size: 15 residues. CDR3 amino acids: CASSRLAGEQETQYF. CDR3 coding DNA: TGTGCCAGCAGCAGACTAGCGGGGGAACAAGAGACCCAGTACTTC.

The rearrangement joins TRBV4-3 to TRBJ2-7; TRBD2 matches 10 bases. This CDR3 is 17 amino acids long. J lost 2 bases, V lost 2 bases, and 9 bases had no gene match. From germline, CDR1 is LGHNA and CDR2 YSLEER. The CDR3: CASSQRWTSGETYEQYF. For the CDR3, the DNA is TGCGCCAGCAGCCAAAGATGGACTAGCGGAGAGACCTACGAGCAGTACTTC.

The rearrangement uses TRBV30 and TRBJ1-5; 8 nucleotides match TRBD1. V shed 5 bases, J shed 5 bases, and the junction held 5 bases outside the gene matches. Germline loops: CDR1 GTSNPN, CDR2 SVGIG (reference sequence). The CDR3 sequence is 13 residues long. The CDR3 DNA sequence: TGTGCCTGGGCAGGGGGCGATTATCAGCCCCAGCATTTT. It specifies CAWAGGDYQPQHF.

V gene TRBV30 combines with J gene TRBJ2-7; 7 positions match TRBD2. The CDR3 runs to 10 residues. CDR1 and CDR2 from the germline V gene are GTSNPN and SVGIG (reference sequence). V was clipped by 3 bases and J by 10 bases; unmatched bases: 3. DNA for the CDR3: TGTGCCTGGAGCGCGGGAGTACAGTACTTC. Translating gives CAWSAGVQYF.

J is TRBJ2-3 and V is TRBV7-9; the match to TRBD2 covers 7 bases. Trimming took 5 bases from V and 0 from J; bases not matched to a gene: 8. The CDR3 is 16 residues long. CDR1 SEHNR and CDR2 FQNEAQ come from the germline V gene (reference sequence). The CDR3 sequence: CASSPGSGVSTDTQYF. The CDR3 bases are TGTGCCAGCAGCCCCGGGAGCGGGGTGAGCACAGATACGCAGTATTTT.

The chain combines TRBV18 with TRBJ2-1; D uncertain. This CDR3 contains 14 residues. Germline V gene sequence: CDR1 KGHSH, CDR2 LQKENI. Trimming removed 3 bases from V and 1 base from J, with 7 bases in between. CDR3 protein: CASSPATSYNEQFF. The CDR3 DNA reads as TGTGCCAGCTCACCCGCGACTTCCTACAATGAGCAGTTCTTC.

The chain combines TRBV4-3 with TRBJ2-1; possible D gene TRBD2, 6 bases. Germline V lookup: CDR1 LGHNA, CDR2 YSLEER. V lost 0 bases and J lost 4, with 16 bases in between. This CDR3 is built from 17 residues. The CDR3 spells CASSQEMGGGAYNEQFF. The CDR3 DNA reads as TGCGCCAGCAGCCAAGAGATGGGGGGAGGAGCGTACAATGAGCAGTTCTTC.

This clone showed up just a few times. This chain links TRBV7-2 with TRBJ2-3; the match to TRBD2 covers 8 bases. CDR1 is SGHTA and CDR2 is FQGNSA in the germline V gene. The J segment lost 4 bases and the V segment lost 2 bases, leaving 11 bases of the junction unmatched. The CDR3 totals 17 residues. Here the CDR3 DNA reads TGTGCCAGCAGCTTACAGCCTAGCGGGCTCGGGGCAGATACGCAGTATTTT. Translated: CASSLQPSGLGADTQYF.

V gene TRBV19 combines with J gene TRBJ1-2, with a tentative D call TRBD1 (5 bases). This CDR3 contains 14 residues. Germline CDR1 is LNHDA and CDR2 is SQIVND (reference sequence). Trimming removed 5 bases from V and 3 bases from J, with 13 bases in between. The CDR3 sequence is CASSASDIDYGYTF. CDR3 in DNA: TGTGCCAGTAGTGCCTCGGACATCGACTATGGCTACACCTTC.

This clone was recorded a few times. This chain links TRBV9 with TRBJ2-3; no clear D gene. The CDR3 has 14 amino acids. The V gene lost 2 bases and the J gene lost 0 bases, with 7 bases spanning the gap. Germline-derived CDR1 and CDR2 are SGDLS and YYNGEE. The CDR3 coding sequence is TGTGCCAGCAGCGTTGAGGTGAGCACAGATACGCAGTATTTT. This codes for CASSVEVSTDTQYF.

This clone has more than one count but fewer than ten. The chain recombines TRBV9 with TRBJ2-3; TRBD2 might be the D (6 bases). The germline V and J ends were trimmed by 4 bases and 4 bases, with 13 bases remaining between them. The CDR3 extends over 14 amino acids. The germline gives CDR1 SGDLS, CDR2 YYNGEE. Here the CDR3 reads CASSPTGASDTQYF. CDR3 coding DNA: TGTGCCAGCAGCCCAACGGGAGCTTCAGATACGCAGTATTTT.

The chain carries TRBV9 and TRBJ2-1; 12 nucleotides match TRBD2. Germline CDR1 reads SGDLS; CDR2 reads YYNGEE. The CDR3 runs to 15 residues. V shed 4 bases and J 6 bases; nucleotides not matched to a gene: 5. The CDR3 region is CASSLTSGSRNEQFF. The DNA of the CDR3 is TGTGCCAGCAGCCTGACTAGCGGGAGCCGCAATGAGCAGTTCTTC.

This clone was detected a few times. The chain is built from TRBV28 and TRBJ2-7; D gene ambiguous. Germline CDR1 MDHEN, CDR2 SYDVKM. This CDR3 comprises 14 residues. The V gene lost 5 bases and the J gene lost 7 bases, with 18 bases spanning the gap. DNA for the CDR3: TGTGCCAGCAGTCCTCTGAGACGGAGTTTGGAGCAGTACTTC. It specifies CASSPLRRSLEQYF. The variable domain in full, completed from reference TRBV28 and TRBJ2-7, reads DVKVTQSSRYLVKRTGEKVFLECVQDMDHENMFWYRQDPGLGLRLIYFSYDVKMKEKGDIPEGYSVSREKKERFSLILESASTNQTSMYLCASSPLRRSLEQYFGPGTRLTVT.

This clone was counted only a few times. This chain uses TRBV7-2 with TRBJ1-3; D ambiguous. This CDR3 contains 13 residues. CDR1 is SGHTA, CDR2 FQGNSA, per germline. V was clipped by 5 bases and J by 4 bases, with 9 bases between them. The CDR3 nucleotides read TGTGCCAGCAGCCCCGCCCGGGGAAACACCATATATTTT. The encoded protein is CASSPARGNTIYF.

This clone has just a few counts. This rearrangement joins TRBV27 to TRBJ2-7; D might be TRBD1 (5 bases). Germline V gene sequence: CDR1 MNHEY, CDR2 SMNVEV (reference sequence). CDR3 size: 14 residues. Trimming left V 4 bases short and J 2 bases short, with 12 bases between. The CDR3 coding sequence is TGTGCCAGCAGTTCCTCCAGGGTGACCTACGAGCAGTACTTC. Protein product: CASSSSRVTYEQYF.

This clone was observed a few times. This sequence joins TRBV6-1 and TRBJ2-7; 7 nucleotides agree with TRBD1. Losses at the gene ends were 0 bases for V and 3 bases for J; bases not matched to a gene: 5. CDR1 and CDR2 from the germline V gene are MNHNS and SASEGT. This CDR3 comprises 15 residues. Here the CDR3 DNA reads TGTGCCAGCAGTGAAGCGGGGACAGCGAACTACGAGCAGTACTTC. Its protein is CASSEAGTANYEQYF.